This TCR beta chain is drawn from a study of monozygotic twins with inflammatory bowel disease. cDNA encoding TCRalpha and TCRbeta underwent two nested PCRs of 16 and 9 cycles, each of which was followed by bead purification. TCRdb re-analyzed the 5' RACE reads; it lists each CDR3 protein once, without DNA. This repertoire includes some 89,000 distinct CDR3 sequences. The CDR3 runs to 15 residues. Germline V gene sequence: CDR1 SEHNR, CDR2 FQNEAQ (reference sequence). The source of this sequence is a human donor with ulcerative colitis or Crohn's disease, or a healthy co-twin of an affected twin (not recorded which). V and J are TRBV7-9 and TRBJ1-5. Sequencing used blood. CDR3: CASSRGAGQNQPQHF.